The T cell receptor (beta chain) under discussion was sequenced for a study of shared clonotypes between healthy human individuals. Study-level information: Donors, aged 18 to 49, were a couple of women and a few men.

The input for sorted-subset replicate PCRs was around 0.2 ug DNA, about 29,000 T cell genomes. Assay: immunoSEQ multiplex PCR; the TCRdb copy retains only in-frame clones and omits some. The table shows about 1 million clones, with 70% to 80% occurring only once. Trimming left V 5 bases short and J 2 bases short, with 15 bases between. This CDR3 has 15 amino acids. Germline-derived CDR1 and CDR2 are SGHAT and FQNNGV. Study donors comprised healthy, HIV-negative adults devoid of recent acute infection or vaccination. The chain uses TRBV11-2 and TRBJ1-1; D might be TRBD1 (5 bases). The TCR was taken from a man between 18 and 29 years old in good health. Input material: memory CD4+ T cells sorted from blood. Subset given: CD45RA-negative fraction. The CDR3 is CASSHDSFPNTEAFF. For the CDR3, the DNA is TGTGCCAGCAGCCATGACAGTTTTCCTAACACTGAAGCTTTCTTT.